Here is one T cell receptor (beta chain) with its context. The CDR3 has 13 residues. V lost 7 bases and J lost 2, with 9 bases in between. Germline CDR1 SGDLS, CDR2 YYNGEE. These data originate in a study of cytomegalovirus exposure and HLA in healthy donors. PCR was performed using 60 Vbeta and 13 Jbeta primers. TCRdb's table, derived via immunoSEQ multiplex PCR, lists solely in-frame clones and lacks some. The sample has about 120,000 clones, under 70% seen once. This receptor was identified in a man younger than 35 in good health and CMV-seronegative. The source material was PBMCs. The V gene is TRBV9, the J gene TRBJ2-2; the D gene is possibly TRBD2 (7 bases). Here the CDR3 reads CASGGANTGELFF. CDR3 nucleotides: TGTGCCAGCGGGGGGGCAAACACCGGGGAGCTGTTTTTT. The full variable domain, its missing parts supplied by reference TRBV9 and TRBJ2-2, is DSGVTQTPKHLITATGQRVTLRCSPRSGDLSVYWYQQSLDQGLQFLIQYYNGEERAKGNILERFSAQQFPDLHSELNLSSLELGDSALYFCASGGANTGELFFGEGSRLTVL.